Shown below are 14 T cell receptor beta chains from a single sample sequenced in a study of T cell responses to AZD1222 COVID-19 vaccine. Libraries were prepared by immunoSEQ multiplex PCR; TCRdb keeps only in-frame clonotypes and omits some of them. Found here are some 200,000 clones, over 80% of them singletons; the top ten hold about 10%. This specimen was peripheral blood, taken on day 0 of AZD1222 vaccination. Receptors originate from an adult in good health.

The chain links TRBV27 to TRBJ1-5; tentative D call: TRBD1 (6 bases). Trimming left V 4 bases short and J 8 bases short, with 24 bases between. This CDR3 has 17 amino acids. Germline assignment: CDR1 MNHEY and CDR2 SMNVEV (reference sequence). The CDR3, as DNA: TGTGCCAGCAGTTCTATCGGAGGGGGGGGGCTGGGTAAGCCCCAGCATTTT. It yields the protein CASSSIGGGGLGKPQHF.

This clone is a singleton in its sample. This chain's CDR3 is CASSLAAGRWDNEQFF. The CDR3 DNA reads TGTGCCAGCAGCTTAGCGGCGGGGAGGTGGGATAATGAGCAGTTCTTC. The chain links TRBV7-2 to TRBJ2-1; D is perhaps TRBD2 (6 bases). Between the trimmed V and J ends, which lost 0 bases and 7 bases, there was a span of 16 bases. Germline CDR1 reads SGHTA; CDR2 reads FQGNSA. The CDR3 loop spans 16 amino acids.

The chain joins TRBV29-1 to TRBJ1-1, with 10 bases aligning to TRBD1. The germline V gene encodes CDR1 SQVTM and CDR2 ANQGSEA. The V gene end was trimmed by 2 bases and the J gene end by 6 bases; junction bases not matched to a gene: 18. The CDR3 consists of 18 residues. The CDR3 DNA reads TGCAGCGTTGAACGCCTCCCCGGACAGGGGGGAGTTAACTCTGAAGCTTTCTTT. This codes for CSVERLPGQGGVNSEAFF.

The V gene is TRBV27, the J gene TRBJ1-2, with TRBD1 identical over 7 bases. Germline loops: CDR1 MNHEY, CDR2 SMNVEV (reference sequence). J lost 9 bases, V lost 6 bases, and 10 bases had no gene match. This CDR3 region has 13 residues. In DNA form, the CDR3 reads TGTGCCAGCAGCTTAGGACAGGCCGAGAGCTACACCTTC. Translation: CASSLGQAESYTF.

This CDR3 is CASSLLFTANYGYTF. The CDR3 DNA reads as TGTGCCAGCAGTTTATTATTCACCGCTAACTATGGCTACACCTTC. The rearrangement uses TRBV28 and TRBJ1-2; D call uncertain. This CDR3 is built from 15 residues. Per germline, CDR1 MDHEN and CDR2 SYDVKM. The ends were cut back, 1 base at V and 0 bases at J, with 9 bases in the middle.

The rearrangement uses TRBV6-5 and TRBJ1-4; weak D call: TRBD1 (6 bases). From germline, CDR1 is MNHEY and CDR2 SVGAGI. The V and J ends lost 3 bases and 8 bases respectively, with 10 bases between them. The CDR3 is 13 residues long. CDR3 bases: TGTGCCAGCAGTTATAACAGGGACGAAAAACTGTTTTTT. Translating gives CASSYNRDEKLFF.

The chain carries TRBV6-5 and TRBJ1-2; no clear D gene. This CDR3 is built from 12 residues. CDR1 and CDR2 (germline): MNHEY, SVGAGI. V lost 6 bases to trimming and J lost 8 bases, with 13 bases between them. The CDR3 loop reads CASSSFPYGYTF. CDR3 DNA: TGTGCCAGCAGCTCTTTCCCCTACGGCTACACCTTC.

This clone is a singleton in its sample. This rearrangement joins TRBV5-8 to TRBJ1-2, with no clear D. The CDR3 loop spans 13 amino acids. Trimming took off 4 bases at V and 4 bases at J, with 11 bases between the two ends. In germline, CDR1 is SGHTS, CDR2 YDEGEE. The CDR3: CASSTGRSYGYTF. The CDR3 nucleotides are TGTGCCAGCAGCACGGGCCGAAGCTATGGCTACACCTTC.

The V gene is TRBV5-1, the J gene TRBJ2-2, with 9 bases that match TRBD1. This CDR3 is built from 16 residues. V trimming: 4 bases; J trimming: 0 bases; junction bases outside the gene matches: 4. The germline gives CDR1 SGHRS, CDR2 YFSETQ. The CDR3 nucleotides read TGCGCCAGCAGCGGGACAGGGATGACGAACACCGGGGAGCTGTTTTTT. It codes for CASSGTGMTNTGELFF.

This chain links TRBV18 with TRBJ2-1; D possibly corresponds to TRBD1 (5 bases). The CDR3 length is 14 residues. V was trimmed by 5 bases and J by 7 bases, leaving 15 bases between them. Looked up from germline, CDR1 is KGHSH and CDR2 is LQKENI. The CDR3: CASSGARTGNEQFF. The DNA of the CDR3 is TGTGCCAGCTCAGGGGCCCGTACAGGTAATGAGCAGTTCTTC.

V and J are TRBV12-3 or TRBV12-4 and TRBJ1-2; TRBD1 might be the D (6 bases). This CDR3 has 13 residues. The ends were cut back, 6 bases at V and 8 bases at J, with 16 bases in the middle. As DNA, the CDR3 is TGTGCCAGCAGAGGGGCTATTGGGGGCGGCTACACCTTC. Translation: CASRGAIGGGYTF.

This sequence joins TRBV3-1 (or the pseudogene TRBV3-2) and TRBJ1-3; 7 bases are a match to TRBD1. V was pared by 0 bases and J by 1 base, with 3 bases of the junction left unmatched. CDR3 size: 16 residues. CDR1 is LGHDT and CDR2 is YNNKEL in the germline V gene (reference sequence). The CDR3 is CASSQDRGYSGNTIYF. The CDR3 DNA is TGTGCCAGCAGCCAAGACAGGGGGTATTCTGGAAACACCATATATTTT.

The V gene is TRBV6-5, the J gene TRBJ1-2; D possibly corresponds to TRBD1 (5 bases). The CDR3 spans 14 residues. The germline V gene has CDR1 MNHEY and CDR2 SVGAGI. The germline V and J ends were trimmed by 7 bases and 7 bases, with 19 bases remaining between them. The CDR3 region is CASTMGAGLGGYTF. Here the CDR3 DNA reads TGTGCCAGCACTATGGGAGCAGGGCTGGGTGGCTACACCTTC.

This chain uses TRBV28 with TRBJ1-2; the match to TRBD1 covers 8 bases. The CDR3 consists of 15 residues. Germline assignment: CDR1 MDHEN and CDR2 SYDVKM. Trimming took 6 bases from V and 4 from J; bases not matched to a gene: 10. The CDR3 loop is CASSPGTGTFYGYTF. The CDR3 nucleotides are TGTGCCAGCAGCCCCGGGACAGGTACCTTCTATGGCTACACCTTC.